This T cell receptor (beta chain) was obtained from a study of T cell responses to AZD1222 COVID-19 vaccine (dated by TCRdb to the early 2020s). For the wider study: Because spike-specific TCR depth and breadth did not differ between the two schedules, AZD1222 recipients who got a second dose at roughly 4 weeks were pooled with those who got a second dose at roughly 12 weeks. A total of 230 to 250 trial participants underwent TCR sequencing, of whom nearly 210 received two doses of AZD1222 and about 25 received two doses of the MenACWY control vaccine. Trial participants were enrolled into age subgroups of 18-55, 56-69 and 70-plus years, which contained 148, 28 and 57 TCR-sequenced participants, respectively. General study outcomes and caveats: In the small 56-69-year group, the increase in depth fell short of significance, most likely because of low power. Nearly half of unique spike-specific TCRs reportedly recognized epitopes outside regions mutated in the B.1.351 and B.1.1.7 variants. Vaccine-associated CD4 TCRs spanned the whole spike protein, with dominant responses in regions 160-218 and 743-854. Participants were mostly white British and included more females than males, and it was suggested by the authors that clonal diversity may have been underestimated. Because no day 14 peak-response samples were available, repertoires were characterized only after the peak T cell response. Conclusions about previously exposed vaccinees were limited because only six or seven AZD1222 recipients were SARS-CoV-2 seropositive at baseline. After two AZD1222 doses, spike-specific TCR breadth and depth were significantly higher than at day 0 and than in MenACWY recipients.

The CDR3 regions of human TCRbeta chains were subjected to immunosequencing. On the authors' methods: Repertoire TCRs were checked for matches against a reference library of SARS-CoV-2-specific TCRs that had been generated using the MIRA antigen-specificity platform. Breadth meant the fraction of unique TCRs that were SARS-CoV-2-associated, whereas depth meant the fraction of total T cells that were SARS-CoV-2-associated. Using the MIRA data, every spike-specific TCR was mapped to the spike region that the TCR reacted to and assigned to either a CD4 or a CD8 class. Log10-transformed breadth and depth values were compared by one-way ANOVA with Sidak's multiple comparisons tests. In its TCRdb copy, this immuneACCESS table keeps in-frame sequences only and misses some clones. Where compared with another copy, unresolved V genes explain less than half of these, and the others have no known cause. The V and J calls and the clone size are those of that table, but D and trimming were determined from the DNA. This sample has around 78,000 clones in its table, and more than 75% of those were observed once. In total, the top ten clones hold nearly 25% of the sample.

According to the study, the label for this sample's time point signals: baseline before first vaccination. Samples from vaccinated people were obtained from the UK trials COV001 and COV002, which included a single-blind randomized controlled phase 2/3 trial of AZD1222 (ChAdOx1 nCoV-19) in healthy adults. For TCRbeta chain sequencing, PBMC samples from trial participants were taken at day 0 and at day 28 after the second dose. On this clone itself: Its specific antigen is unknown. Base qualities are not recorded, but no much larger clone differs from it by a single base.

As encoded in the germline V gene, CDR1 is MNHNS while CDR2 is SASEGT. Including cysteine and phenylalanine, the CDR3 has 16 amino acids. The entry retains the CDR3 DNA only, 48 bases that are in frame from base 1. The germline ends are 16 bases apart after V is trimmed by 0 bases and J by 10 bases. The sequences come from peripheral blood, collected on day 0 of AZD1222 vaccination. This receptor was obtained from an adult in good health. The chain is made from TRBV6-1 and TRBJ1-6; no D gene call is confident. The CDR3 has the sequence CASSEAHPILSSPLHF. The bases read TGTGCCAGCAGTGAAGCGCACCCGATCCTGTCCTCACCCCTCCACTTT.